This T cell receptor beta chain comes out of a study of cytomegalovirus exposure and HLA in healthy donors. PCR amplification relied on 60 Vbeta primers (plus 13 Jbeta primers). Sequenced by immunoSEQ multiplex PCR; TCRdb stores in-frame clones only, minus some. Of some 240,000 clones in the sample, 85% to 95% were seen once. Study outcomes and limitations: Presence/absence results assume similar sequencing depth per donor, which may not hold. Most TCR sequences showed up rarely, but some public TCRs showed up in many donors.

About this clone: The target antigen is unknown.

The CDR3 is 16 residues long. In germline, CDR1 is SGHKS, CDR2 YYEKEE (reference sequence). With V trimmed by 3 bases and J by 0 bases, 2 bases remained unmatched. The specimen sequenced was PBMCs. The gene calls are TRBV5-5 and TRBJ2-3; 12 bases are a match to TRBD2. The sequence came from a girl aged 2-15 years in good health and CMV-seronegative. The CDR3 DNA is TGTGCCAGCAGCTGGGGGACTAGCGGGAGCACAGATACGCAGTATTTT. This codes for CASSWGTSGSTDTQYF.